Listed below are T cell receptor beta chains from one sample, sequenced in a study of blood T cell repertoires in COVID-19. TCRdb's copy holds only in-frame clones and misses some; the assay was immunoSEQ multiplex PCR. Among some 260,000 clones listed, 70% to 90% were seen once. What was sequenced was peripheral blood. The origin of the receptors is a woman in her forties who had recovered from COVID-19. Both conserved end residues are part of each CDR3.

v_gene | CDR3aa
TRBV7-9 | CASSWTGNYGYTF
TRBV7-9 | CASSLFSAGAYNEQFF
TRBV18 | CASSPGQGNTDTQYF
TRBV19 | CASSPRLAGGLGETQYF
TRBV7-2 | CASSSVQGALGYTF
TRBV7-2 | CASSLVWGVEQYF
TRBV7-2 | CASSPSGGARETQYF
TRBV7-2 | CASSPRSGDYGYTF
TRBV5-1 | CASSTETGEVDGYTF
TRBV7-2 | CASSLASGTGVEQYF
TRBV7-2 | CASSLVANYEQYF
TRBV4-3 | CASSQEVLAGGLEQYF
TRBV9 | CASSPREVGGETQYF
TRBV27 | CASSPRLRTGELFF
TRBV30 | CAWGAQGQPQHF
TRBV19 | CASNTPTAANSPLHF
TRBV6-5 | CASTEGPRLAHEQFF
TRBV4-2 | CASSPGTVSYEQYF
TRBV27 | CASSPQGDTQYF
TRBV7-2 | CASTGWSGGANEQFF
TRBV27 | CASRMGTAATNEKLFF
TRBV7-3 | CASSLQGRTGANVLTF
TRBV9 | CLRASGGQNNEQFF
TRBV11-3 | CASSLDSGSSYEQYF
TRBV6-2/TRBV6-3 | CASSRYGGGNQPQHF
TRBV19 | CASSPDRYFPGYTF
TRBV4-2 | CASSQILRDRETQYF
TRBV28 | CASSVSRGAARGEQYF
TRBV28 | CASSPPWGDSSSGANVLTF
TRBV7-6 | CASSLRQGVYNSPLHF
TRBV19 | CASSILDRQGDINGYTF
TRBV7-2 | CASSLGRMNTEAFF
TRBV5-4 | CASSLKNRAGVGETQYF
TRBV6-4 | CASSEGRYTEAFF
TRBV19 | CASSISSGSSYEQYF
TRBV30 | CAWTGDNYGYTF
TRBV7-2 | CASSTGTSARTDTQYF
TRBV18 | CASSSDRAPLLSGTQYF
TRBV9 | CASGRGDGSGNTIYF
TRBV27 | CASSAAGVHNSPLHF
TRBV5-1 | CATPDNNYGYTF
TRBV7-8 | CASSFGTGLARNEQFF
TRBV2 | CASRLPQGRNTEAFF
TRBV29-1 | CSVGEETQYF
TRBV7-2 | CASSLAGVSHGYTF
TRBV7-9 | CASAASGSSEQYF
TRBV27 | CASTHSLASGRNEQFF
TRBV6-2/TRBV6-3 | CASSSSFPSVETQYF
TRBV5-5 | CASSQASLSGRFHEQFF
TRBV18 | CASSQQWGQGLETQYF